Listed below are T cell receptor beta chains from one sample, sequenced in a study of shared clonotypes between healthy human individuals. Sequencing was performed with immunoSEQ multiplex PCR; in TCRdb, only in-frame clones are kept and a portion is missing. The sample has roughly 1,100,000 clones, around 74% seen once. Material for sequencing was memory CD4+ T cells sorted from blood. The source is a man in his late teens or twenties in good health. Each CDR3 is given with its conserved first and last residue. D genes are given only for firm matches. Some rows mark clone size as missing; the rest say once, few, many or name a class of expanded clone.

D gene: TRBD1; V gene: TRBV2; clone size: .; J gene: TRBJ2-7; CDR3 DNA: TGTGCCAGCAGGGAGGGGGACAGGGCCTACGAGCAGTACTTC; CDR3 protein: CASREGDRAYEQYF
D gene: .; V gene: TRBV19; clone size: .; J gene: TRBJ1-4; CDR3 DNA: TGTGCCAGTAGTATTACAGTGAATGAAAAACTGTTTTTT; CDR3 protein: CASSITVNEKLFF
D gene: .; V gene: TRBV30; clone size: .; J gene: TRBJ1-1; CDR3 DNA: TGTGCCTGGAGTGCTGACACTGAAGCTTTCTTT; CDR3 protein: CAWSADTEAFF
D gene: .; V gene: TRBV25-1; clone size: .; J gene: TRBJ2-1; CDR3 DNA: TGTGCCAGCTCAGACCGGAAGGGGGACGGGAAGTTCTTC; CDR3 protein: CASSDRKGDGKFF
D gene: .; V gene: TRBV7-9; clone size: .; J gene: TRBJ1-1; CDR3 DNA: TGTGCCAGCAGCCGGAGTTGGATCCAGGGGAACCCCACTGAAGCTTTCTTT; CDR3 protein: CASSRSWIQGNPTEAFF
D gene: .; V gene: TRBV5-1; clone size: .; J gene: TRBJ1-3; CDR3 DNA: TGCGCCAGCAGAAACACGGGCTCTGGAAACACCATATATTTT; CDR3 protein: CASRNTGSGNTIYF
D gene: .; V gene: TRBV2; clone size: few; J gene: TRBJ1-2; CDR3 DNA: TGTGCCAGCAGGCCTACAGAAGAAGGTCCCTACACCTTC; CDR3 protein: CASRPTEEGPYTF
D gene: .; V gene: TRBV5-5; clone size: few; J gene: TRBJ1-1; CDR3 DNA: TGTGCCAGCAGCCTAGGACCGTGGGGCACTGAAGCTTTCTTT; CDR3 protein: CASSLGPWGTEAFF
D gene: .; V gene: TRBV7-9; clone size: .; J gene: TRBJ2-7; CDR3 DNA: TGTGCCAGCAGCTTACGTCAGGACGAGCAGTACTTC; CDR3 protein: CASSLRQDEQYF
D gene: .; V gene: TRBV27; clone size: few; J gene: TRBJ2-1; CDR3 DNA: TGTGCCAGCAGTTCCGTCTATAGCGCGAGCTCCTACAATGAGCAGTTCTTC; CDR3 protein: CASSSVYSASSYNEQFF
D gene: TRBD1; V gene: TRBV10-2; clone size: .; J gene: TRBJ1-5; CDR3 DNA: TGCGCCAGCAGCCCGGACAGGCCAGATCAGCCCCAGCATTTT; CDR3 protein: CASSPDRPDQPQHF
D gene: TRBD2; V gene: TRBV5-1; clone size: .; J gene: TRBJ2-1; CDR3 DNA: TGCGCCAGCAGCTTACTAGCGGGAATCTACAATGAGCAGTTCTTC; CDR3 protein: CASSLLAGIYNEQFF
D gene: TRBD2; V gene: TRBV6-6; clone size: .; J gene: TRBJ2-2; CDR3 DNA: TGTGCCAGCAGGTCTGCTAGCGGGCATAACACCGGGGAGCTGTTTTTT; CDR3 protein: CASRSASGHNTGELFF
D gene: .; V gene: TRBV5-8; clone size: once; J gene: TRBJ2-2; CDR3 DNA: TGTGCCAGCAGCCGCGGGGCCTTCGGGGAGCTGTTTTTT; CDR3 protein: CASSRGAFGELFF
D gene: .; V gene: TRBV7-9; clone size: few; J gene: TRBJ1-4; CDR3 DNA: TGTGCCAGCAGCTTAGCGAACAGCGGGGAAAAACTGTTTTTT; CDR3 protein: CASSLANSGEKLFF
D gene: .; V gene: TRBV18; clone size: .; J gene: TRBJ2-7; CDR3 DNA: TGTGCCAGCTCACCCGGACTACAGGAGAACGAGCAGTACTTC; CDR3 protein: CASSPGLQENEQYF
D gene: .; V gene: TRBV29-1; clone size: .; J gene: TRBJ1-1; CDR3 DNA: TGCAGCGTAAGATCCGGGACCCTAAACACTGAAGCTTTCTTT; CDR3 protein: CSVRSGTLNTEAFF
D gene: TRBD2; V gene: TRBV11-2; clone size: .; J gene: TRBJ2-3; CDR3 DNA: TGTGCCAGCAGCTTCCGGGTTGGGCTAGCGGGAGTAACAGATACGCAGTATTTT; CDR3 protein: CASSFRVGLAGVTDTQYF
D gene: .; V gene: TRBV7-2; clone size: .; J gene: TRBJ2-7; CDR3 DNA: TGTGCCAGCAGCCCCCGCCTCTCAGGGGGGGCGTCGGCCGCGCGGTACTTC; CDR3 protein: CASSPRLSGGASAARYF
D gene: .; V gene: TRBV2; clone size: .; J gene: TRBJ2-2; CDR3 DNA: TGTGCCAGCAGTTTGGATCCGAACGGGGAGCTGTTTTTT; CDR3 protein: CASSLDPNGELFF
D gene: TRBD1; V gene: TRBV7-2; clone size: once; J gene: TRBJ2-7; CDR3 DNA: TGTGCCAGCAGCCAAGAGGGACAGGGTTTATACGAGCAGTACTTC; CDR3 protein: CASSQEGQGLYEQYF
D gene: .; V gene: TRBV6-5; clone size: .; J gene: TRBJ1-1; CDR3 DNA: TGTGCCAGCAGTGCCATGGGCCTGAGTGAAGCTTTCTTT; CDR3 protein: CASSAMGLSEAFF
D gene: .; V gene: TRBV6-5; clone size: .; J gene: TRBJ1-4; CDR3 DNA: TGTGCCAGCAGTTACTCGGGAGGGGCCGGTGAAAAACTGTTTTTT; CDR3 protein: CASSYSGGAGEKLFF
D gene: .; V gene: TRBV5-1; clone size: .; J gene: TRBJ2-5; CDR3 DNA: TGCGCCAGCAGCCCAGCTAATGGGCAGACCCAGTACTTC; CDR3 protein: CASSPANGQTQYF
D gene: .; V gene: TRBV6-1; clone size: .; J gene: TRBJ1-1; CDR3 DNA: TGTGCCAGCAGTCAACGGGGAAACACTGAAGCTTTCTTT; CDR3 protein: CASSQRGNTEAFF
D gene: .; V gene: TRBV7-8; clone size: .; J gene: TRBJ2-7; CDR3 DNA: TGTGCCAGCAGCCCACCATTTGGGTTCGAGCAGTACTTC; CDR3 protein: CASSPPFGFEQYF
D gene: TRBD1; V gene: TRBV19; clone size: many; J gene: TRBJ1-5; CDR3 DNA: TGTGCCAGTACCCAACAGGGACAGGGGGCTAGCCAGCCCCAGCATTTT; CDR3 protein: CASTQQGQGASQPQHF
D gene: .; V gene: TRBV10-3; clone size: .; J gene: TRBJ2-6; CDR3 DNA: TGTGCCATCAGTGATACGGGCAGCTCGAACGCTCTGGCCGGGGCCAACGTCCTGACTTTC; CDR3 protein: CAISDTGSSNALAGANVLTF
D gene: .; V gene: TRBV19; clone size: .; J gene: TRBJ1-5; CDR3 DNA: TGTGCCAGTAGTAACACGGTAGATCAGCCCCAGCATTTT; CDR3 protein: CASSNTVDQPQHF
D gene: .; V gene: TRBV18; clone size: few; J gene: TRBJ1-2; CDR3 DNA: TGTGCCAGCTCACCGGAGCCTGACTATGGCTACACCTTC; CDR3 protein: CASSPEPDYGYTF
D gene: .; V gene: TRBV6-6; clone size: .; J gene: TRBJ1-2; CDR3 DNA: TGTGCCAGCAGTTACCGGCAGGGAGGCGGCTACACCTTC; CDR3 protein: CASSYRQGGGYTF
D gene: .; V gene: TRBV27; clone size: .; J gene: TRBJ1-2; CDR3 DNA: TGTGCCAGCAGTCGGGCAGACGGGTTTAGCTACACCTTC; CDR3 protein: CASSRADGFSYTF
D gene: TRBD2; V gene: TRBV10-2; clone size: .; J gene: TRBJ2-7; CDR3 DNA: TGCGCCAGCCGCCCCTTAGCGGGGTCTTCCTACGAGCAGTACTTC; CDR3 protein: CASRPLAGSSYEQYF
D gene: .; V gene: TRBV11-1; clone size: .; J gene: TRBJ2-5; CDR3 DNA: TGTGCCAGCAGCCGTAGACAGCAAGAGACCCAGTACTTC; CDR3 protein: CASSRRQQETQYF
D gene: .; V gene: TRBV19; clone size: few; J gene: TRBJ1-5; CDR3 DNA: TGTGCCAGTATTGGGGAGGGAATTTATCAGCCCCAGCATTTT; CDR3 protein: CASIGEGIYQPQHF
D gene: .; V gene: TRBV5-4; clone size: .; J gene: TRBJ2-2; CDR3 DNA: TGTGCCAGCAGCTCAATCGGACAAACCCCCGGGGAGCTGTTTTTT; CDR3 protein: CASSSIGQTPGELFF
D gene: TRBD2; V gene: TRBV5-1; clone size: once; J gene: TRBJ2-3; CDR3 DNA: TGCGCCAGCAGCTTGGATCCCTTTCTAGCGGGGGCCCCCACCCGATATTTT; CDR3 protein: CASSLDPFLAGAPTRYF
D gene: TRBD1; V gene: TRBV19; clone size: .; J gene: TRBJ1-4; CDR3 DNA: TGTGCCAGTAGTAGACCGGGACAGGTCGTCGAAAAACTGTTTTTT; CDR3 protein: CASSRPGQVVEKLFF
D gene: .; V gene: TRBV15; clone size: .; J gene: TRBJ2-3; CDR3 DNA: TGTGCCACCAGCAGACGACAGGTCACAGATACGCAGTATTTT; CDR3 protein: CATSRRQVTDTQYF
D gene: TRBD2; V gene: TRBV29-1; clone size: .; J gene: TRBJ2-1; CDR3 DNA: TGCAGCGGCAGGACTAGCTCCTACAATGAGCAGTTCTTC; CDR3 protein: CSGRTSSYNEQFF
D gene: .; V gene: TRBV15; clone size: .; J gene: TRBJ2-6; CDR3 DNA: TGTGCCACCAGCAGAGTAGGACCTTCTGGGGCCAACGTCCTGACTTTC; CDR3 protein: CATSRVGPSGANVLTF
D gene: TRBD1; V gene: TRBV5-4; clone size: .; J gene: TRBJ1-2; CDR3 DNA: TGTGCCAGCAGCTTGGTGCAGGGGGCTGATGGCTACACCTTC; CDR3 protein: CASSLVQGADGYTF
D gene: TRBD2; V gene: TRBV4-1; clone size: once; J gene: TRBJ2-7; CDR3 DNA: TGCGCCAGCAGCCAAGATCGCGGGACTAGGACCTACGAGCAGTACTTC; CDR3 protein: CASSQDRGTRTYEQYF
D gene: .; V gene: TRBV9; clone size: .; J gene: TRBJ2-5; CDR3 DNA: TGTGCCAGCAGCGTAACTACACGGGGAGAGACCCAGTACTTC; CDR3 protein: CASSVTTRGETQYF
D gene: TRBD1; V gene: TRBV5-1; clone size: few; J gene: TRBJ1-6; CDR3 DNA: TGCGCCAGCAGCGGAGCGACAGGGATTAATTCACCCCTCCACTTT; CDR3 protein: CASSGATGINSPLHF
D gene: TRBD2; V gene: TRBV7-2; clone size: .; J gene: TRBJ2-3; CDR3 DNA: TGTGCCAGCAGCTTATGGGGGGGTTCTAGCACAGATACGCAGTATTTT; CDR3 protein: CASSLWGGSSTDTQYF
D gene: TRBD1; V gene: TRBV7-9; clone size: .; J gene: TRBJ2-1; CDR3 DNA: TGTGCCAGCAGCTCCGGGACAGCTAAGGGGCAGTTCTTC; CDR3 protein: CASSSGTAKGQFF
D gene: .; V gene: TRBV6-5; clone size: .; J gene: TRBJ2-5; CDR3 DNA: TGTGCCAGACAGAGAGGGGACACCCCTAACCCGTACTTC; CDR3 protein: CARQRGDTPNPYF
D gene: .; V gene: TRBV7-2; clone size: .; J gene: TRBJ2-3; CDR3 DNA: TGTGCCAGCAGCCCCGGTGGGATGACTACCACAGATACGCAGTATTTT; CDR3 protein: CASSPGGMTTTDTQYF
D gene: .; V gene: TRBV28; clone size: .; J gene: TRBJ2-7; CDR3 DNA: TGTGCCAGCAGTTTAACGGCCGAAGGCGAGCAGTACTTC; CDR3 protein: CASSLTAEGEQYF
D gene: TRBD1; V gene: TRBV4-1; clone size: .; J gene: TRBJ1-4; CDR3 DNA: TGCGCCAGCAGCCAGCAGGGGGCAACTAATGAAAAACTGTTTTTT; CDR3 protein: CASSQQGATNEKLFF
D gene: .; V gene: TRBV20-1; clone size: once; J gene: TRBJ2-1; CDR3 DNA: TGCAGTGCAGCAGGGGACGAGCAGTTCTTC; CDR3 protein: CSAAGDEQFF
D gene: TRBD1; V gene: TRBV4-3; clone size: many; J gene: TRBJ1-1; CDR3 DNA: TGCGCCAGCAGCCAAGATGGGACAGGGGGTGAAGCTTTCTTT; CDR3 protein: CASSQDGTGGEAFF
D gene: TRBD1; V gene: TRBV27; clone size: .; J gene: TRBJ2-3; CDR3 DNA: TGTGCCAGCAGTTTTGTAGGGGGCCGCACAGATACGCAGTATTTT; CDR3 protein: CASSFVGGRTDTQYF